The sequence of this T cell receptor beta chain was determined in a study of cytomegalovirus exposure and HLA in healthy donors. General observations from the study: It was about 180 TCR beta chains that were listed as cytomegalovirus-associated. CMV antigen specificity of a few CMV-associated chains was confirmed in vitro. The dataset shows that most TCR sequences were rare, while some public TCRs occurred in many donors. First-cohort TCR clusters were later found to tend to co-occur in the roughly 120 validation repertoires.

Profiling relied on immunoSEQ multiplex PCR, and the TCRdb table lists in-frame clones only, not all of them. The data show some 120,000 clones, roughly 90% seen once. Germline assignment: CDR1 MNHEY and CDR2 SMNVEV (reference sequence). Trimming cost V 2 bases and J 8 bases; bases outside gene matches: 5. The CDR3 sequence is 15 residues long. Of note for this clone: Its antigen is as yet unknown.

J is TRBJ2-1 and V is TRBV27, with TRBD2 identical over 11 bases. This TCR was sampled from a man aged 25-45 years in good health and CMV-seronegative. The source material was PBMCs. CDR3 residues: CASSLGTSGFYEQFF. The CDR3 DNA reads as TGTGCCAGCAGTTTAGGGACTAGCGGATTCTATGAGCAGTTCTTC.